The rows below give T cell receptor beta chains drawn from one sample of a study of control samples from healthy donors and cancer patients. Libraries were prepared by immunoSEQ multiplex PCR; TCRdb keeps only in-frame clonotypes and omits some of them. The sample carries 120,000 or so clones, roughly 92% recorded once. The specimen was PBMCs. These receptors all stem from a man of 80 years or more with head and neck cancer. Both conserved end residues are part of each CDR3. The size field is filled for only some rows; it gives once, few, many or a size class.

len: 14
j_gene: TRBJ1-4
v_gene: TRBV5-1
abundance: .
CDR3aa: CASSLAPGNEKLFF

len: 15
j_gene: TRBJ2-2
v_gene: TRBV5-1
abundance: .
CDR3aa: CASSLDGLNTGELFF

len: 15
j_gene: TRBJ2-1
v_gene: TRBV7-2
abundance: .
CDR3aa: CASSETGLANNEQFF

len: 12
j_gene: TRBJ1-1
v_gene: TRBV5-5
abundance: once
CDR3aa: CASSRGTAEAFF

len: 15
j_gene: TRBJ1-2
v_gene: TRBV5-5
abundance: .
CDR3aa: CASSARTGGIYGYTF

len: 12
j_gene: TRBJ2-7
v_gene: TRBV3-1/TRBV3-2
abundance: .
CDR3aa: CASSLSGGEQYF

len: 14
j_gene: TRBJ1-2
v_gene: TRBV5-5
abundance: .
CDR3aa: CASSLGQANYGYTF

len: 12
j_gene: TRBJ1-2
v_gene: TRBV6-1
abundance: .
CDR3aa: CASSEGPRGYTF

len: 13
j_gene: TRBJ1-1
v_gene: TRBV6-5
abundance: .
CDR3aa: CASRRDSGLGAFF

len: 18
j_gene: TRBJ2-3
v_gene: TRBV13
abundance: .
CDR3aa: CASSAPLGTRSTTDTQYF

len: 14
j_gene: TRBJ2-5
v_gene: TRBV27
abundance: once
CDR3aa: CASSLKRGWETQYF

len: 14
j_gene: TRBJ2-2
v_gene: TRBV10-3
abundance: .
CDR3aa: CATGTGVVTGELFF

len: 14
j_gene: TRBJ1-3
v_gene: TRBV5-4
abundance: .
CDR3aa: CASSLKGQGNTIYF

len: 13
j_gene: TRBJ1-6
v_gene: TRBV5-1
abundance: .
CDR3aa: CASSFGANSPLHF

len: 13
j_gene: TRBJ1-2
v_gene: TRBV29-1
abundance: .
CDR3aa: CSVGQGGNYGYTF

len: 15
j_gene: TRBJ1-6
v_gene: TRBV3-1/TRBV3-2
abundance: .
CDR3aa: CASSQVAAGVSPLHF

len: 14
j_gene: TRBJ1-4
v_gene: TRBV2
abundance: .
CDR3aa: CASQRTSVREKLFF

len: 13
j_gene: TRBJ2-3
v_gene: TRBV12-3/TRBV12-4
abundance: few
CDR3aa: CASTGGATDTQYF

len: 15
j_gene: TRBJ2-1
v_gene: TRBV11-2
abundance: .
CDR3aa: CASSLGRSTYNEQFF

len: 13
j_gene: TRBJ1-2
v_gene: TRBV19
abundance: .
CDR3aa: CASSIRGVGGYTF

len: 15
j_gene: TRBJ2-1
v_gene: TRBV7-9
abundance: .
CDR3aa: CASSLVADSYNEQFF

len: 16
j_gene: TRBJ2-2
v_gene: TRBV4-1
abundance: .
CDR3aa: CASSPSGRAGTGELFF

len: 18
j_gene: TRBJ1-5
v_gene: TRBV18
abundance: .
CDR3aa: CASSPFGGAGYSNQPQHF

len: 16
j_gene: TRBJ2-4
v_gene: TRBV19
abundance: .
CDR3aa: CASRIAGGAPKNIQYF

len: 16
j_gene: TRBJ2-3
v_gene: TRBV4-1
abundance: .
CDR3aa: CASSQVPSVSTDTQYF

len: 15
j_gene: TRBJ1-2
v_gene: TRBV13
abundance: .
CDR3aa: CASSARTGGNYGYTF

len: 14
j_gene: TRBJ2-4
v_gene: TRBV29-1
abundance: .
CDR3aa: CSVESPGGGNIQYF

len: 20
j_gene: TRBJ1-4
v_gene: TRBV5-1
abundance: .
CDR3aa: CASTSRIFSFSSEANEKLFF

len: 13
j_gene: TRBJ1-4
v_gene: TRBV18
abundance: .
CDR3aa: CASSGGTAEKLFF

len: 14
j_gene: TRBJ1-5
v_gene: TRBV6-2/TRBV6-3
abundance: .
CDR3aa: CASSWALGSQPQHF

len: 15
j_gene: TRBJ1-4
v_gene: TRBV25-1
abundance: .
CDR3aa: CASRIEGTGVEKLFF

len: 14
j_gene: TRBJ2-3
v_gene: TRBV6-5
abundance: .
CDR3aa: CASAGGGFTDTQYF

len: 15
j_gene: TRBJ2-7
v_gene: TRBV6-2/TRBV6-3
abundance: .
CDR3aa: CASSWGLGTTYEQYF

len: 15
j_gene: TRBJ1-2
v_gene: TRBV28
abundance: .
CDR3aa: CASSFGTVSNYGYTF

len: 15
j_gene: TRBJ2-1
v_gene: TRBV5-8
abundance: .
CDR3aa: CASSFSGRSYNEQFF

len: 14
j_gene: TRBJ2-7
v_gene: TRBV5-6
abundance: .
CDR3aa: CASSRGQLSYEQYF

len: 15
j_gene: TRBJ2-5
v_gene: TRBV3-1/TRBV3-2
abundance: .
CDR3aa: CASSQVGGTQETQYF

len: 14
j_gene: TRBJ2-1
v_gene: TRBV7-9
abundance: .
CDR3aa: CASSFVGGLGEQFF

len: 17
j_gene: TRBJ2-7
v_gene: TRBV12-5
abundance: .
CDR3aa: CASGSVGGRATRYEQYF

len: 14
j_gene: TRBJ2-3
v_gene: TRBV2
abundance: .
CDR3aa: CASSDVSRTDTQYF

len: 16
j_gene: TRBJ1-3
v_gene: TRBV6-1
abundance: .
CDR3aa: CASSGGTQASGNTIYF

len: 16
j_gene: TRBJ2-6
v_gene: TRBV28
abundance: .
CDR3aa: CASSFAGGDGANVLTF

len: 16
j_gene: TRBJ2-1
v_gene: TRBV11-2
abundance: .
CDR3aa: CASSLRFGTTYNEQFF

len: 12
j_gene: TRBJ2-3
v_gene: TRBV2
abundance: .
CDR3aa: CASRQFTDTQYF

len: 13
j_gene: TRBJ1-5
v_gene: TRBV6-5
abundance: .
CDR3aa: CASREDTYQPQHF

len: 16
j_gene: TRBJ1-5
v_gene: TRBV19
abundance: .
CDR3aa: CASSTLDRGYNQPQHF

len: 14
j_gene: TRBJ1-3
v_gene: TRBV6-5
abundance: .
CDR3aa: CASSPLRTGNTIYF